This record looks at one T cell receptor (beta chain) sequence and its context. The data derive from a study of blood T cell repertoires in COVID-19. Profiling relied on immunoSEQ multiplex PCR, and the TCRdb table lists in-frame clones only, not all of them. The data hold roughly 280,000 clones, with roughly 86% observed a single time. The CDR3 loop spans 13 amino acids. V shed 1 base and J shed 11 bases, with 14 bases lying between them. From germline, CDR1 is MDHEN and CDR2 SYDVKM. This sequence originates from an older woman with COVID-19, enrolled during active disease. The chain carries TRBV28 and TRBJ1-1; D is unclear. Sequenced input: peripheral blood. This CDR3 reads CASSLLGPRGAFF. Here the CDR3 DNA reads TGTGCCAGCAGTTTATTGGGTCCTCGCGGTGCTTTCTTT.